The 28 T cell receptor beta chains below all came from one sample that was sequenced in a study of T cell changes during pregnancy in multiple sclerosis (dated by TCRdb to between 2018 and 2021). Libraries were constructed by the immunoSEQ multiplex PCR assay. TCRdb provides this immuneACCESS table in a form limited to in-frame rearrangements. Some clones are lacking; in checked studies, under half of them reflect an unresolved V gene, and why the rest are absent is not known. This sample lists roughly 61,000 clones; about nine tenths were detected once. The ten largest clones capture approximately 3% of the sample. Here the sequenced sample was peripheral blood, taken in the first trimester of pregnancy. The receptors here all came from a female donor in good health, enrolled as a control in a pregnancy study.

The chain uses TRBV6-5 and TRBJ2-1; 11 bases map to TRBD2. J was trimmed by 2 bases and V by 4 bases; bases with no gene match: 4. Per the germline V gene, CDR1 is MNHEY and CDR2 is SVGAGI. This CDR3 region has 16 residues. The CDR3 loop is CASSLGLAVPYNEQFF. The CDR3 region has the DNA TGTGCCAGCAGTTTGGGACTAGCGGTCCCCTACAATGAGCAGTTCTTC.

The chain couples TRBV7-8 to TRBJ1-1, with D maybe TRBD1 (6 bases). There are 16 residues in the CDR3. The germline V gene has CDR1 SGHVS and CDR2 FQNEAQ. V gave up 3 bases and J gave up 6 bases, with 20 bases separating them. Written as DNA, the CDR3 is TGTGCCAGCAGCTTCAGGGGCCGAGGGGTAAGGTCTGAAGCTTTCTTT. Translation gives CASSFRGRGVRSEAFF.

In its sample, this clone was seen once. The chain joins TRBV14 to TRBJ2-2; D possibly corresponds to TRBD2 (6 bases). Germline loops: CDR1 SGHDN, CDR2 FVKESK. The length of the CDR3 is 16 residues. With 4 bases removed from V and 6 bases from J, the gap between germline ends came to 18 bases. As DNA, the CDR3 is TGTGCCAGCAGCCCGGCGGGGACTTCCCACCCCGGGGAGCTGTTTTTT. This translates into CASSPAGTSHPGELFF.

The chain links TRBV15 to TRBJ1-3, with 9 bases lining up with TRBD1. The CDR3 is 19 residues long. The junction had 12 bases not matched to a gene; V was cut back by 1 base and J by 2 bases. Germline CDR1 is LNHNV and CDR2 is YYDKDF (reference sequence). The CDR3 sequence: CATSRGSGPDRGAGNTIYF. CDR3 DNA sequence: TGTGCCACCAGCAGAGGCTCCGGGCCGGACAGGGGAGCTGGAAACACCATATATTTT. Combining the CDR3 with reference TRBV15 and TRBJ1-3 gives the whole variable domain DAMVIQNPRYQVTQFGKPVTLSCSQTLNHNVMYWYQQKSSQAPKLLFHYYDKDFNNEADTPDNFQSRRPNTSFCFLDIRSPGLGDTAMYLCATSRGSGPDRGAGNTIYFGEGSWLTVV.

CDR3 protein: CASLSSGTDTQYF. The DNA of the CDR3 is TGTGCCAGCCTGAGTTCGGGAACAGATACGCAGTATTTT. The gene calls are TRBV11-2 and TRBJ2-3; a possible D gene is TRBD2 (5 bases). The V gene lost 8 bases and the J gene lost 3 bases, with 12 bases spanning the gap. CDR1 SGHAT and CDR2 FQNNGV come from the germline V gene. This CDR3 spans 13 amino acids.

V is TRBV2 and J is TRBJ2-1, with 10 bases identical to TRBD2. Trimming removed 6 bases from V and 7 bases from J; junction bases left unmatched: 9. The CDR3 is 15 residues long. Per germline, CDR1 SNHLY and CDR2 FYNNEI. CDR3 protein: CASRLSGGAKNEQFF. In DNA form, the CDR3 reads TGTGCCAGCAGACTGAGCGGGGGGGCTAAGAATGAGCAGTTCTTC.

The chain has TRBV6-1 and TRBJ2-7, with 10 bases that match TRBD2. The CDR3 spans 15 residues. Per germline, CDR1 MNHNS and CDR2 SASEGT. Losses at the gene ends were 6 bases for V and 1 base for J; bases not matched to a gene: 6. CDR3 DNA: TGTGCCAGCAGACAAAGCGGGGGGGCGTCCTACGAGCAGTACTTC. Amino acid sequence: CASRQSGGASYEQYF.

J is TRBJ2-7 and V is TRBV7-8; 9 bases match TRBD2. This CDR3 region has 15 residues. Looked up from germline, CDR1 is SGHVS and CDR2 is FQNEAQ. Trimming cost V 1 base and J 7 bases; bases outside gene matches: 8. CDR3 nucleotides: TGTGCCAGCAGCTTAGGTGCGGGGGGGGATAGGGAGCAGTACTTC. Translated: CASSLGAGGDREQYF.

The chain links TRBV10-3 to TRBJ2-3; 7 bases map to TRBD1. Germline CDR1 is ENHRY and CDR2 is SYGVKD. The CDR3 loop spans 17 amino acids. The ends lost 6 bases at V and 2 bases at J; junction bases unmatched: 14. The DNA of the CDR3 is TGTGCCATCAGCAACCGGGACAGCGAGCCCTACACAGATACGCAGTATTTT. It codes for CAISNRDSEPYTDTQYF.

The V gene is TRBV19, the J gene TRBJ1-2; D not certain. CDR1 LNHDA and CDR2 SQIVND come from the germline V gene (reference sequence). Deletions cut 3 bases from V and 7 bases from J, with 18 bases between. This CDR3 has 15 residues. The CDR3 spells CASSISSTDSVGYTF. The CDR3 nucleotides read TGTGCCAGTAGTATCTCGTCGACCGACTCAGTTGGCTACACCTTC.

This clone showed up just once. The rearrangement uses TRBV11-2 and TRBJ2-3; no firm D call. V lost 8 bases and J 1 base, leaving 16 bases between the germline ends. CDR3 size: 15 residues. CDR1 is SGHAT, CDR2 FQNNGV, per germline. The DNA of the CDR3 is TGTGCCAGCTCCCCTTACATCCTTGGCACAGATACGCAGTATTTT. Translating gives CASSPYILGTDTQYF. Full variable domain (missing parts from reference TRBV11-2 and TRBJ2-3): EAGVAQSPRYKIIEKRQSVAFWCNPISGHATLYWYQQILGQGPKLLIQFQNNGVVDDSQLPKDRFSAERLKGVDSTLKIQPAKLEDSAVYLCASSPYILGTDTQYFGPGTRLTVL.

The V and J genes are TRBV6-5 and TRBJ1-2; 7 bases match TRBD1. Trimming at V came to 2 bases and at J to 8 bases, leaving 14 bases not matched to a gene. Germline values: CDR1 MNHEY, CDR2 SVGAGI. This CDR3 comprises 16 residues. The CDR3: CASSYTGRDSLKGYTF. For the CDR3, the DNA is TGTGCCAGCAGTTACACAGGACGGGACAGCCTTAAGGGCTACACCTTC.

V is TRBV7-9 and J is TRBJ2-1; D is possibly TRBD2 (6 bases). Trimming removed 3 bases at V and 0 bases at J, with 6 bases between. CDR3 length: 14 residues. Looked up from germline, CDR1 is SEHNR and CDR2 is FQNEAQ (reference sequence). Written as DNA, the CDR3 is TGTGCCAGCAGCTTGGGGGGCTCCTACAATGAGCAGTTCTTC. It codes for CASSLGGSYNEQFF.

This chain joins TRBV25-1 and TRBJ1-4, with D unresolved. V was pared by 4 bases and J by 10 bases, with 19 bases between. CDR1 is MGHDK, CDR2 SYGVNS, per germline. This CDR3 is built from 15 residues. The CDR3 coding sequence is TGTGCCAGCAGTGTTCACCTAGGGCTCGGGGTAAAACTGTTTTTT. Its protein product is CASSVHLGLGVKLFF.

This clone was counted once. The gene calls are TRBV6-6 and TRBJ1-6; D unresolved. The length of the CDR3 is 15 residues. Germline values: CDR1 MNHNY, CDR2 SVGAGI (reference sequence). Trimming removed 0 bases from V and 4 bases from J, with 7 bases in between. As DNA, the CDR3 is TGTGCCAGCAGTTACTCGAGAGGTTATAATTCACCCCTCCACTTT. Its protein is CASSYSRGYNSPLHF.

This chain joins TRBV15 and TRBJ1-3; 10 bases are shared with TRBD1. Unmatched junction bases numbered 13, after V lost 0 bases and J lost 5 bases. This CDR3 contains 19 residues. Germline values: CDR1 LNHNV, CDR2 YYDKDF (reference sequence). CDR3 DNA: TGTGCCACCAGCAGAGATCCAAGCTGGGGACAGGGGAGAAGAAACACCATATATTTT. Residues: CATSRDPSWGQGRRNTIYF.

The chain has TRBV15 and TRBJ1-2, with D possibly being TRBD1 (5 bases). Germline CDR1 and CDR2: LNHNV and YYDKDF (reference sequence). The CDR3 length is 15 residues. V lost 0 bases, J lost 6 bases, and 14 bases lay in between. This CDR3 reads CATSRDRARGHGYTF. The DNA of the CDR3 is TGTGCCACCAGCAGAGATCGGGCAAGGGGCCATGGCTACACCTTC.

The V call is TRBV6-6, the J call TRBJ2-7; TRBD2 matches 11 bases. With 2 bases clipped from V and 4 bases from J, the junction kept 4 bases outside the gene matches. The CDR3 runs 15 residues. Germline V gene sequence: CDR1 MNHNY, CDR2 SVGAGI (reference sequence). CDR3 DNA sequence: TGTGCCAGCAGTTACACTAGCGGGAGAAGATACGAGCAGTACTTC. Its translation: CASSYTSGRRYEQYF.

The chain recombines TRBV7-2 with TRBJ1-1; D is possibly TRBD1 (6 bases). CDR1 and CDR2 (germline): SGHTA, FQGNSA. CDR3 length equals 16 residues. Deletions cut 1 base from V and 1 base from J, with 13 bases between. The chain's CDR3 is CASSLGWGGANTEAFF. DNA of the CDR3: TGTGCCAGCAGCTTAGGCTGGGGGGGGGCGAACACTGAAGCTTTCTTT.

The chain combines TRBV7-9 with TRBJ1-1, with D perhaps matching TRBD1 (6 bases). There are 15 residues in the CDR3. The V end was cut by 3 bases, the J end by 3 bases, with 14 bases between. Germline CDR1 and CDR2: SEHNR and FQNEAQ (reference sequence). CDR3 nucleotide sequence: TGTGCCAGCAGCTTGCGTCCGGACAGAGACACTGAAGCTTTCTTT. This encodes CASSLRPDRDTEAFF.

In its sample, this clone was seen a few times. The chain employs TRBV6-1 and TRBJ2-1; TRBD2 agrees at 7 bases. CDR3 length equals 15 residues. Germline-derived CDR1 and CDR2 are MNHNS and SASEGT. Losses at the gene ends were 1 base for V and 7 bases for J; bases not matched to a gene: 7. Here the CDR3 reads CASSEGLAEVNEQFF. The CDR3 DNA is TGTGCCAGCAGTGAAGGACTAGCTGAGGTGAATGAGCAGTTCTTC.

V usage is TRBV5-5 and J usage is TRBJ2-7; 7 nucleotides match TRBD1. The CDR3 has 14 residues. With 3 bases clipped from V and 7 bases from J, the junction kept 10 bases outside the gene matches. CDR1 and CDR2 from the germline V gene are SGHKS and YYEKEE (reference sequence). CDR3 DNA: TGTGCCAGCAGCTGGGGACAGAGGGTAGGAGAGCAGTACTTC. It translates to CASSWGQRVGEQYF.

The chain combines TRBV21-1 with TRBJ2-7; TRBD2 reflects the table's D call only, with no check against the DNA. TRBV21-1 is a recognized pseudogene. The CDR3 consists of 16 residues. In nucleotides, the CDR3 is TGTGCCAGCAGCAAAGGCGGGCCGGGATTGGATTACGAGCAGTACTTC. The encoded protein is CASSKGGPGLDYEQYF.

This chain uses TRBV6-6 with TRBJ2-1; 7 bases are a match to TRBD2. CDR3 size: 16 residues. J lost 7 bases, V lost 1 base, and 10 bases had no gene match. Looked up from germline, CDR1 is MNHNY and CDR2 is SVGAGI (reference sequence). In DNA, the CDR3 is TGTGCCAGCAGTTACTACGGACTAGAGGGTACAAATGAGCAGTTCTTC. It is translated as CASSYYGLEGTNEQFF.

The chain couples TRBV7-2 to TRBJ1-5; 7 bases are shared with TRBD1. V trimming: 3 bases; J trimming: 3 bases; junction bases outside the gene matches: 5. The length of the CDR3 is 15 residues. Per germline, CDR1 SGHTA and CDR2 FQGNSA. The CDR3 DNA reads TGTGCCAGCAGCTTCGGGACAGTGATCAATCAGCCCCAGCATTTT. It encodes CASSFGTVINQPQHF.

The J gene is TRBJ1-3, the V gene TRBV5-1; D unresolved. V lost 5 bases, J lost 2 bases, and 17 bases lay in between. This CDR3 region has 16 residues. Germline V gives CDR1 SGHRS, CDR2 YFSETQ. The CDR3 region has the DNA TGCGCCAGCAGAGGAGGTTCAGGCCAGCCTGGAAACACCATATATTTT. It encodes CASRGGSGQPGNTIYF.

V usage is TRBV6-6 and J usage is TRBJ2-7; 8 nucleotides match TRBD1. Germline V lookup: CDR1 MNHNY, CDR2 SVGAGI (reference sequence). Trimming at V came to 5 bases and at J to 2 bases, leaving 8 bases not matched to a gene. This CDR3 is built from 15 residues. The CDR3 nucleotides are TGTGCCAGCAGTGGGAACAGGGGGACCCCCTACGAGCAGTACTTC. It translates to CASSGNRGTPYEQYF.

V is TRBV5-4 and J is TRBJ2-7, with 7 bases fitting TRBD1. The ends lost 4 bases at V and 5 bases at J; junction bases unmatched: 12. Germline lookup yields CDR1 SGHNT and CDR2 YYREEE (reference sequence). This CDR3 is 15 amino acids long. The CDR3 bases are TGTGCCAGCAGCCCCCGGGACAGCAGCATCAACGAGCAGTACTTC. Its protein product is CASSPRDSSINEQYF.